The rows below give T cell receptor beta chains drawn from one sample of a study of T cells in Graves' hyperthyroidism and ophthalmopathy. TCRdb recomputed calls from the multiplex PCR reads with MiXCR, one row per CDR3 protein. Here the sample spans 500,000 to 550,000 distinct CDR3 sequences, less than 25% being singletons. Sequencing input: blood. These receptors all come from a man aged 18 to 35 with Graves' hyperthyroidism. The CDR3 runs from the conserved cysteine through the conserved F or W. D genes are given only for firm matches. Where a row states a size, it is once, few, many or the class of an expanded clone; other rows omit it.

CDR3nt: TGTGCCAGCATACCTGCCAACTACGGACTGAACACTGAAGCTTGCTTT; CDR3aa: CASIPANYGLNTEACF; v_gene: TRBV11-1; d_gene: -; j_gene: TRBJ1-1; abundance: few
CDR3nt: TGTGCCAGCGAACAAGGGGCTTTTTCCTACGAGCAGTACTTC; CDR3aa: CASEQGAFSYEQYF; v_gene: TRBV6-1; d_gene: -; j_gene: TRBJ2-7; abundance: once
CDR3nt: TGTGCCAGCAGTGAACCAGGGGGCCGCGCCACTAATGAAAAACTGTTTTTT; CDR3aa: CASSEPGGRATNEKLFF; v_gene: TRBV6-1; d_gene: TRBD1; j_gene: TRBJ1-4; abundance: few
CDR3nt: TGCGCCAGCAGCGCGGAGGGACTTCCCACCGGGGAGCCGTTTTTT; CDR3aa: CASSAEGLPTGEPFF; v_gene: TRBV5-1; d_gene: -; j_gene: TRBJ2-2; abundance: few
CDR3nt: TGTGCCATCAGTCCACGATTAGCGGGGGGTACCTACGAGCAGTACTTC; CDR3aa: CAISPRLAGGTYEQYF; v_gene: TRBV10-3; d_gene: TRBD2; j_gene: TRBJ2-7; abundance: many
CDR3nt: TGTGCCAGCAGTCCCGGGACTAGCGGGGGGCTTTCCTTCTACGAACAGTACTTC; CDR3aa: CASSPGTSGGLSFYEQYF; v_gene: TRBV28; d_gene: TRBD2; j_gene: TRBJ2-7; abundance: -
CDR3nt: TGTGCCAGCAGCTTAGCGCTTCTTGCGGGCCTGGGCGTGGCCCAGTACTTC; CDR3aa: CASSLALLAGLGVAQYF; v_gene: TRBV28; d_gene: -; j_gene: TRBJ2-5; abundance: -
CDR3nt: TGCGCCAGCAGCGACCGGACAGACGGCAATCAGCCCCAGCATTTT; CDR3aa: CASSDRTDGNQPQHF; v_gene: TRBV4-1; d_gene: -; j_gene: TRBJ1-5; abundance: many
CDR3nt: TGTGCCAGCAGCTTAGGGGTGATGGGCTACACCTTC; CDR3aa: CASSLGVMGYTF; v_gene: TRBV11-2; d_gene: -; j_gene: TRBJ1-2; abundance: -
CDR3nt: TGTGCCAGCAGTTTAGTTGGGACATCCCTCGGGGAGCTGTTTTTT; CDR3aa: CASSLVGTSLGELFF; v_gene: TRBV12-3/TRBV12-4; d_gene: -; j_gene: TRBJ2-2; abundance: many
CDR3nt: TGTGCCAGCAGTTCTCCCCAGCCAGGGGCCCAGTACTTC; CDR3aa: CASSSPQPGAQYF; v_gene: TRBV28; d_gene: -; j_gene: TRBJ2-5; abundance: many
CDR3nt: TGTGCCAGCAGTTACCTCCGGACAGGGGCCCAAGGCGAGCAGTACTTC; CDR3aa: CASSYLRTGAQGEQYF; v_gene: TRBV6-5; d_gene: TRBD1; j_gene: TRBJ2-7; abundance: -
CDR3nt: TGTGCCAGCAGTCGCCGGACAGGGGACGGGGCTTTCTTT; CDR3aa: CASSRRTGDGAFF; v_gene: TRBV28; d_gene: TRBD1; j_gene: TRBJ1-1; abundance: -
CDR3nt: TGTGCCAGCACAGGGCGGGACACCGGGGAGCTGTTTTTT; CDR3aa: CASTGRDTGELFF; v_gene: TRBV27; d_gene: -; j_gene: TRBJ2-2; abundance: -
CDR3nt: TGTGCCAGCAGCTTAGCAGGGGACCATACCTACGAGCAGTACTTC; CDR3aa: CASSLAGDHTYEQYF; v_gene: TRBV7-8; d_gene: -; j_gene: TRBJ2-7; abundance: many
CDR3nt: TGTGCCAGCAGTCTTACCGGGGGGGACTCCTACGAGCAGTACTTC; CDR3aa: CASSLTGGDSYEQYF; v_gene: TRBV6-1; d_gene: TRBD2; j_gene: TRBJ2-7; abundance: many